A single T cell receptor (beta chain) is shown here with its context. Its target is not known. Profiled with immunoSEQ multiplex PCR; TCRdb holds only in-frame clones, not every one. This sample has some 87,000 clones, with 85% to 90% found just once. This entry comes from a study of siplizumab effects on memory and regulatory T cells. Study-level findings and limits: Naive T cells, seemingly more diverse than memory cells, seemed major alloresponse contributors. On average, about 70% of mappable alloreactive CD4+ clones were Treg-derived under siplizumab, against about 29% in controls.

The clonotype comes from a human donor in good health. The sequencing sample was made of CD4+ T cells sorted from blood.

The CDR3 protein is CASSPPRAGFGNTIYF. DNA of the CDR3: TGTGCCAGCTCACCACCGCGGGCAGGTTTTGGAAACACCATATATTTT. The chain links TRBV18 to TRBJ1-3; D is unresolved. V gave up 0 bases and J gave up 3 bases, with 12 bases separating them. In germline, CDR1 is KGHSH, CDR2 LQKENI. The CDR3 is made up of 16 amino acids.